Listed here are 3 T cell receptor beta chains from one sample, sequenced in a study of blood T cell repertoires in COVID-19. Sequencing used immunoSEQ multiplex PCR; TCRdb keeps in-frame clones, though not all of them. The sample holds over 150,000 clones; under 85% are singletons and the top ten take less than 8%. Source material: peripheral blood. Every receptor here comes from an elderly man with COVID-19, enrolled during active disease.

This clone came up a few times. This chain uses TRBV11-1 with TRBJ1-1; D unclear. CDR3 size: 13 residues. CDR1 and CDR2 (germline): SGHAT, FQDESV (reference sequence). The ends were cut back, 0 bases at V and 1 base at J, with 3 bases in the middle. The CDR3 DNA is TGTGCCAGCAGCTTAGCGAGGAACACTGAAGCTTTCTTT. Encoded protein: CASSLARNTEAFF.

The chain links TRBV7-3 to TRBJ1-2; TRBD1 agrees at 7 bases. The CDR3 is made up of 15 amino acids. Germline trimming cut 4 bases from V and 4 bases from J; bases unmatched to any gene: 9. The germline gives CDR1 SGHTA, CDR2 FQGTGA. The DNA for the CDR3 is TGTGCCAGCAGCTGGGGGACGGGACAGAGCTATGGCTACACCTTC. It is translated as CASSWGTGQSYGYTF.

This CDR3 reads CASSQGGQPQHF. CDR3 bases: TGTGCCAGTAGCCAAGGGGGACAGCCCCAGCATTTT. The chain couples TRBV19 to TRBJ1-5; D possibly corresponds to TRBD1 (6 bases). The V gene's germline CDR1 is LNHDA and CDR2 SQIVND (reference sequence). The length of the CDR3 is 12 residues. V lost 6 bases and J 7 bases, leaving 10 bases between the germline ends.